This T cell receptor (beta chain) was obtained from a study of blood T cell repertoires in COVID-19. The protocol was immunoSEQ multiplex PCR, while the TCRdb copy is restricted to in-frame clones and leaves out a portion. This sample has some 100,000 clones, with about 90% found just once. The count of this clone is one. The V gene end was trimmed by 3 bases and the J gene end by 5 bases; junction bases not matched to a gene: 9. The CDR3 contains 15 residues. The V gene's germline CDR1 is SGDLS and CDR2 YYNGEE. Seattle enrolled patients during active infection and tracked them longitudinally. The chain is built from TRBV9 and TRBJ1-2; TRBD1 matches at 8 bases. The specimen sequenced was peripheral blood. The receptor was isolated from a man over 45 with COVID-19, enrolled during active disease. CDR3 bases: TGTGCCAGCAGCGGTAGCAGGGGGCTGTCATATGGCTACACCTTC. Amino acids: CASSGSRGLSYGYTF.